Listed below are T cell receptor beta chains from one sample, sequenced in a study of blood T cells in healthy people across ages. TCRdb itself ran the 5' RACE reads through MiXCR, one entry per CDR3 protein. The data hold roughly 800,000 distinct CDR3 sequences, with over 45% observed a single time. The source material was blood. The receptors originated from a man between 25 and 39 years old in good health. The CDR3 runs from the conserved cysteine through the conserved F or W. D genes are given only for firm matches. Some rows mark clone size as missing; the rest say once, few, many or name a class of expanded clone.

V	size	D	J	CDR3	DNA
TRBV5-1	-	-	TRBJ2-1	CASGDPSSYNEQFF	TGCGCCAGCGGGGATCCGAGCTCCTACAATGAGCAGTTCTTC
TRBV27	-	-	TRBJ1-2	CASSGLGFGGYTF	TGTGCCAGCAGTGGATTGGGTTTCGGTGGCTACACCTTC
TRBV20-1	many	-	TRBJ2-3	CSASKPTSRGTDTQYF	TGCAGTGCTAGTAAGCCAACTAGCAGGGGCACAGATACGCAGTATTTT
TRBV2	-	TRBD2	TRBJ2-1	CASRGLAGRHEQFF	TGTGCCAGCAGGGGACTAGCGGGGAGGCATGAGCAGTTCTTC
TRBV20-1	-	TRBD2	TRBJ2-7	CSATGLKVYEQYF	TGCAGTGCTACGGGACTAAAGGTGTACGAGCAGTACTTC
TRBV29-1	few	-	TRBJ2-1	CSARPYTDEQFF	TGCAGCGCCCGCCCTTATACGGATGAGCAGTTCTTC
TRBV11-2	-	-	TRBJ2-3	CASSLDNGRMYF	TGTGCCAGCAGCTTAGATAACGGTAGGATGTATTTT
TRBV20-1	-	TRBD2	TRBJ2-1	CSAREPTSGGREQFF	TGCAGTGCTAGAGAGCCGACTAGCGGAGGCAGGGAGCAGTTCTTC
TRBV28	once	-	TRBJ2-4	CASSFGGIQYF	TGTGCCAGCAGTTTCGGGGGCATTCAGTACTTC
TRBV12-5	-	-	TRBJ2-1	CASGQNTRAPGDVFF	TGTGCTAGTGGTCAAAACACCCGGGCTCCGGGGGATGTGTTCTTC